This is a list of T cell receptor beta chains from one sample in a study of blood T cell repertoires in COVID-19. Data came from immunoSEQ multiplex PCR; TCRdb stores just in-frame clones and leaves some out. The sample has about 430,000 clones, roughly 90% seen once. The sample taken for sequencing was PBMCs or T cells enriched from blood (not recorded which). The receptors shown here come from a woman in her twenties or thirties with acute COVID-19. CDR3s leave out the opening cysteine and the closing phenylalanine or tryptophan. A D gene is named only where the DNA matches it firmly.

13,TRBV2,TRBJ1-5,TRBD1,ASSLQGENGQPQH
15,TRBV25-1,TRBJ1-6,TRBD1,ASSEYRGQRDNSPLH
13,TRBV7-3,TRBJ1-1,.,ASSLSGGKNTEAF
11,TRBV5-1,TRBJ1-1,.,ASSLDLNTEAF
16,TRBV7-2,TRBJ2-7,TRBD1,ASSLGQPRGPSSYEQY
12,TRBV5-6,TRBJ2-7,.,ASSFGGQTYEQY
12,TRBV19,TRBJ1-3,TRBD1,ASSPRGRGNTIY
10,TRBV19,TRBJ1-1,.,ASGLRRSEAF
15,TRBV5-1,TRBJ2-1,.,ASSLGMTQSSYNEQF
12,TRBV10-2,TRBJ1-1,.,ASSGTKGSPEAF
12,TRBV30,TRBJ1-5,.,AWSVTAKSQPQH
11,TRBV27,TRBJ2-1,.,ASSVDTNNEQF
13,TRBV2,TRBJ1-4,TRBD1,ASRTRQGSDEKLF